The 24 T cell receptor beta chains listed next were all sequenced from one sample in a study of breast tumors, draining lymph nodes, adjacent tissues. TCRdb re-derived calls from the multiplex PCR reads in MiXCR, one entry per CDR3 protein. The sample lists 50,000 to 65,000 distinct CDR3 sequences, under 50% seen once, with 10% to 13% in the top ten. The sequenced sample consisted of breast tumor tissue. All receptors derive from a female donor with breast cancer. Some clones in this sample may be carry-over from other donors' samples.

This rearrangement joins TRBV7-3 to TRBJ2-7, with D unclear. The end of the DNA is better explained by TRBJ2-1, so the J call may be wrong. Looked up from germline, CDR1 is SGHTA and CDR2 is FQGTGA. CDR3 size: 13 residues. CDR3 sequence reads: CASSLNGWNEQFF. CDR3 nucleotides: TGTGCCAGCAGCTTAAATGGCTGGAATGAGCAGTTCTTC.

The chain recombines TRBV6-4 with TRBJ1-2; D is perhaps TRBD1 (6 bases). This CDR3 has 13 residues. Germline V lookup: CDR1 MRHNA, CDR2 SNTAGT. The V end was cut by 4 bases, the J end by 8 bases, with 14 bases between. The CDR3 DNA sequence: TGTGCCAGCAGTGGCCCGGGGACACGCGGCTACACCTTC. Its protein product is CASSGPGTRGYTF.

The chain recombines TRBV29-1 with TRBJ1-4; no clear D gene. Trimming removed 4 bases from V and 7 bases from J, with 13 bases in between. The germline gives CDR1 SQVTM, CDR2 ANQGSEA. The CDR3 is made up of 13 amino acids. In nucleotides, the CDR3 is TGCAGCGTTGGTGAAGGGAAAGGTGAAAAACTGTTTTTT. Translation: CSVGEGKGEKLFF.

This clonotype was recorded at least ten times. This rearrangement joins TRBV6-1 to TRBJ1-4; weak D call: TRBD1 (6 bases). This CDR3 contains 15 residues. Germline V gene lookup returns CDR1 MNHNS and CDR2 SASEGT. Trimming stripped 5 bases from V and 8 bases from J, with 18 bases between. In DNA form, the CDR3 reads TGTGCCAGCAGTCAAGACAGGCTACTAGGGGAAAAACTGTTTTTT. This encodes CASSQDRLLGEKLFF.

The chain uses TRBV7-3 and TRBJ2-1; TRBD2 matches 12 bases. The CDR3 has 15 residues. The germline gives CDR1 SGHTA, CDR2 FQGTGA. V lost 5 bases and J lost 10; bases outside the gene matches: 9. CDR3 in amino acids: CASSPLLAGGWEQFF. In DNA, the CDR3 is TGTGCCAGCAGCCCACTACTAGCGGGAGGATGGGAGCAGTTCTTC.

J is TRBJ1-1 and V is TRBV7-9, with D possibly TRBD1 on 5 matching bases. Between the trimmed V and J ends, which lost 5 bases and 4 bases, there was a span of 11 bases. The CDR3 is 13 amino acids. Germline values: CDR1 SEHNR, CDR2 FQNEAQ (reference sequence). The CDR3 here is CASSEPGPTEAFF. The CDR3 region has the DNA TGTGCCAGCAGCGAACCGGGGCCCACTGAAGCTTTCTTT.

This clonotype was seen ten or more times. The chain uses TRBV9 and TRBJ2-7; 9 bases are a match to TRBD2. After removal of 0 bases from V and 3 bases from J, the junction contained 4 bases not matched to a gene. Germline-derived CDR1 and CDR2 are SGDLS and YYNGEE. This CDR3 comprises 15 residues. The CDR3 region is CASSVGGGGGYEQYF. DNA of the CDR3: TGTGCCAGCAGCGTAGGTGGCGGGGGGGGCTACGAGCAGTACTTC.

V is TRBV4-3 and J is TRBJ2-5; TRBD2 aligns across 7 bases. The trim removed 5 bases at V and 3 bases at J, leaving 18 bases unmatched. This CDR3 is 18 amino acids long. Per germline, CDR1 LGHNA and CDR2 YSLEER. The CDR3, as DNA: TGCGCCAGCAGCGTCCGTTTCGGGGGTAGGACTAGTGAAGAGACCCAGTACTTC. Translation gives CASSVRFGGRTSEETQYF.

On this clonotype itself: This could be a read error, since a much larger clone is one nucleotide away. The chain carries TRBV6-2 or TRBV6-3 and TRBJ2-7, with a weak D call TRBD2 (5 bases). Germline CDR1 and CDR2: MNHEY and SVGEGT. V lost 10 bases to trimming and J lost 0 bases, with 13 bases between them. This CDR3 has 13 residues. The CDR3 is CAINVAGSYEQYF. The CDR3, as DNA: TGTGCCATCAATGTCGCGGGCTCCTACGAGCAGTACTTC.

This clonotype came up many times. A much larger clone is a single base away; this may be a read error. The chain recombines TRBV11-2 with TRBJ2-7; TRBD1 matches at 8 bases. J lost 5 bases, V lost 8 bases, and 11 bases had no gene match. The CDR3 covers 14 residues. Germline CDR1 reads SGHAT; CDR2 reads FQNNGV. The CDR3 DNA follows: TGTGCCAGCGCCACCGGGACAGGCGCCCACGAGCAGTACTTC. It is translated as CASATGTGAHEQYF.

This clonotype was observed at least ten times. The V gene is TRBV12-3 or TRBV12-4, the J gene TRBJ1-1; D is uncertain. This CDR3 is 14 amino acids long. Trimming stripped 3 bases from V and 1 base from J, with 9 bases between. For the CDR3, the DNA is TGTGCCAGCAGTTTCGGGCAGGAGAACACTGAAGCTTTCTTT. This gives the protein CASSFGQENTEAFF.

This clonotype was recorded many times. The rearrangement joins TRBV7-2 to TRBJ2-1, with D possibly TRBD1 on 6 matching bases. The CDR3 is made up of 12 amino acids. The germline V gene has CDR1 SGHTA and CDR2 FQGNSA. Trimming took 10 bases from V and 9 from J, leaving 16 bases between them. The CDR3 sequence is CATRQIRGEQFF. CDR3 nucleotides: TGTGCCACCCGCCAGATCAGGGGTGAGCAGTTCTTC. Complete variable domain (other parts from reference TRBV7-2 and TRBJ2-1): GAGVSQSPSNKVTEKGKDVELRCDPISGHTALYWYRQSLGQGLEFLIYFQGNSAPDKSGLPSDRFSAERTGGSVSTLTIQRTQQEDSAVYLCATRQIRGEQFFGPGTRLTVL.

This clonotype was found many times. The rearrangement uses TRBV5-8 and TRBJ2-5; TRBD2 agrees at 7 bases. The germline V gene has CDR1 SGHTS and CDR2 YDEGEE. Trimming cost V 1 base and J 0 bases; bases outside gene matches: 3. CDR3 size: 15 residues. The DNA for the CDR3 is TGTGCCAGCAGCTTGATGGGGGGGTACCAAGAGACCCAGTACTTC. This translates into CASSLMGGYQETQYF.

This clonotype was counted ten times or more. The rearrangement joins TRBV6-2 or TRBV6-3 to TRBJ2-7; TRBD1 or TRBD2 may be the D gene (5 bases each). There are 14 residues in the CDR3. Trimming removed 5 bases from V and 0 bases from J, with 11 bases in between. Germline V gives CDR1 MNHEY, CDR2 SVGEGT. In DNA form, the CDR3 reads TGTGCCAGCAGTCGGGGACGGAACTCCTACGAGCAGTACTTC. Protein product: CASSRGRNSYEQYF.

This clonotype was found many times. The chain combines TRBV7-3 with TRBJ2-5; the D gene is possibly TRBD2 (6 bases). The CDR3 extends over 15 amino acids. V was trimmed by 5 bases and J by 2 bases, leaving 15 bases between them. CDR1 and CDR2 (germline): SGHTA, FQGTGA. CDR3 loop: CASSKGGGIQETQYF. CDR3 sequence (DNA): TGTGCCAGCAGCAAGGGAGGCGGGATTCAAGAGACCCAGTACTTC.

This clonotype came up many times. The V call is TRBV20-1, the J call TRBJ2-7; possibly TRBD1 for D (6 bases). The CDR3 spans 16 residues. V was pared by 3 bases and J by 4 bases, with 22 bases between. CDR1 is DFQATT and CDR2 is SNEGSKA in the germline V gene (reference sequence). The CDR3 DNA follows: TGCAGTGCTAGTCGTTCAACGGGACACCGAATTTACGAGCAGTACTTC. Translating gives CSASRSTGHRIYEQYF.

The V and J genes are TRBV27 and TRBJ1-1, with D tentatively TRBD1 (6 bases). V was clipped by 8 bases and J by 0 bases, with 13 bases between them. The CDR3 totals 14 residues. The V gene's germline CDR1 is MNHEY and CDR2 SMNVEV (reference sequence). DNA for the CDR3: TGTGCCAGCGGGGGCGATCGGTTGAACACTGAAGCTTTCTTT. This translates into CASGGDRLNTEAFF.

This clonotype was recorded many times. The rearrangement links TRBV27 to TRBJ2-1; 7 positions agree with TRBD1. The CDR3 covers 15 residues. V shed 3 bases and J 4 bases; nucleotides not matched to a gene: 6. Germline-derived CDR1 and CDR2 are MNHEY and SMNVEV (reference sequence). The CDR3 nucleotides are TGTGCCAGCAGTTTGCGGACAGGTGCGTACAATGAGCAGTTCTTC. As protein: CASSLRTGAYNEQFF.

This clonotype was detected ten times or more. The chain has TRBV28 and TRBJ1-2; TRBD1 is a possible D gene (6 bases). The CDR3 length is 14 residues. Trimming shortened V by 8 bases and J by 10 bases, and 23 bases separated the two germline ends. In germline, CDR1 is MDHEN, CDR2 SYDVKM. The CDR3 protein is CASASGGGAELYTF. The CDR3 coding sequence is TGTGCCAGCGCCTCAGGAGGGGGGGCGGAACTCTACACCTTC.

The rearrangement joins TRBV7-9 to TRBJ2-7; D may be TRBD2 (6 bases). CDR1 and CDR2 (germline): SEHNR, FQNEAQ (reference sequence). The CDR3 spans 16 residues. The V and J ends lost 5 bases and 0 bases respectively, with 17 bases between them. The CDR3, as DNA: TGTGCCAGCAGCCCCCATAGGGACTCGCTCTCCTACGAGCAGTACTTC. Translation: CASSPHRDSLSYEQYF. Full variable domain (remainder filled in from reference TRBV7-9 and TRBJ2-7): DTGVSQNPRHKITKRGQNVTFRCDPISEHNRLYWYRQTLGQGPEFLTYFQNEAQLEKSRLLSDRFSAERPKGSFSTLEIQRTEQGDSAMYLCASSPHRDSLSYEQYFGPGTRLTVT.

This clonotype has ten or more counts. This chain connects TRBV3-2 to TRBJ2-7; the table's D call TRBD2 went unverified against the DNA. TRBV3-2 is a pseudogene. The CDR3 sequence is 14 residues long. As DNA, the CDR3 is TGTGCCAGCAGCCCCCCGGCGGGAAGGCACGAGCAGTACTTC. This sequence encodes CASSPPAGRHEQYF.

A note on this clonotype: Relative to the germline gene, one junction end is altered; a read error may explain this. The chain recombines TRBV11-3 with TRBJ1-3; D is unclear. CDR1 is SGHNT, CDR2 YENEEA, per germline. The CDR3 sequence is 15 residues long. This chain's CDR3 is CAGSPGVASGNTIYF. DNA of the CDR3: TGTGCCGGCAGCCCGGGAGTGGCCTCTGGAAACACCATATATTTT.

The V gene is TRBV2, the J gene TRBJ1-6; no definite D call. CDR3 length: 12 amino acids. CDR1 SNHLY and CDR2 FYNNEI come from the germline V gene. Trimming took off 7 bases at V and 8 bases at J, with 9 bases between the two ends. The CDR3 protein is CASKGGDSPLHF. CDR3 in DNA: TGTGCCAGCAAGGGTGGAGATTCACCCCTCCACTTT. The full variable domain, rest sourced from reference TRBV2 and TRBJ1-6, is EPEVTQTPSHQVTQMGQEVILRCVPISNHLYFYWYRQILGQKVEFLVSFYNNEISEKSEIFDDQFSVERPDGSNFTLKIRSTKLEDSAMYFCASKGGDSPLHFGNGTRLTVT.

The gene calls are TRBV19 and TRBJ1-5; 8 bases fit TRBD1. From germline, CDR1 is LNHDA and CDR2 SQIVND (reference sequence). V was pared by 1 base and J by 14 bases, with 7 bases of the junction left unmatched. The CDR3 totals 13 residues. The CDR3 DNA is TGTGCCAGTAGTATAGGGCAGGGGGCTGGAGAGCATTTT. Its protein product is CASSIGQGAGEHF.